These 24 T cell receptor beta chains were all obtained from the same sample, sequenced in a study of T cells in Graves' hyperthyroidism and ophthalmopathy. RNA transcripts served as the template for amplifying TCR beta CDR3 regions. Researchers ran a first-round RT-PCR on the TCR CDR3 using the HTBI primer set. TCRdb re-called the multiplex PCR reads with MiXCR, one entry per CDR3 protein. The sample shows fewer than 850,000 distinct CDR3 sequences, 17% of them seen only once. The specimen sequenced was blood. These receptors all stem from a man between 45 and 60 years old with Graves' hyperthyroidism.

This clonotype occurred a few times. The chain is built from TRBV20-1 and TRBJ2-7, with a tentative D call TRBD2 (6 bases). CDR3 length: 13 amino acids. With 8 bases removed from V and 0 bases from J, the gap between germline ends came to 14 bases. CDR1 DFQATT and CDR2 SNEGSKA come from the germline V gene (reference sequence). CDR3 sequence: CSTLARSSYEQYF. DNA for the CDR3: TGCAGTACCCTAGCGAGATCCTCCTACGAGCAGTACTTC.

This chain connects TRBV4-3 to TRBJ1-2; tentatively, D is TRBD1 (5 bases). The CDR3 contains 15 residues. Germline CDR1 LGHNA, CDR2 YSLEER. Trimming stripped 4 bases from V and 0 bases from J, with 12 bases between. The CDR3 bases are TGCGCCAGCAGCCCGGTAGCGGGGGCTAACTATGGCTACACCTTC. It yields the protein CASSPVAGANYGYTF.

This clonotype was detected many times. V usage is TRBV11-2 and J usage is TRBJ2-3; tentative D call: TRBD1 (6 bases). CDR1 is SGHAT and CDR2 is FQNNGV in the germline V gene. This CDR3 has 11 amino acids. Between the trimmed V and J ends, which lost 5 bases and 9 bases, there was a span of 9 bases. The CDR3 coding sequence is TGTGCCAGCAGCGACAGGTTCACGCAGTATTTT. It codes for CASSDRFTQYF.

This clonotype occurred many times. The V call is TRBV7-9, the J call TRBJ2-5; no firm D call. The germline V and J ends were trimmed by 5 bases and 4 bases, with 11 bases remaining between them. This CDR3 spans 13 amino acids. In germline, CDR1 is SEHNR, CDR2 FQNEAQ (reference sequence). CDR3 nucleotide sequence: TGTGCCAGCAGCATCCTAGGATCAGAGACCCAGTACTTC. Its translation: CASSILGSETQYF.

The chain recombines TRBV7-2 with TRBJ1-2; D is perhaps TRBD1 (6 bases). Germline CDR1 reads SGHTA; CDR2 reads FQGNSA. V lost 5 bases and J 2 bases, leaving 30 bases between the germline ends. This CDR3 has 20 residues. The CDR3 spells CASSPQTRQDAIYSNYGYTF. The CDR3 nucleotides are TGTGCCAGCAGCCCCCAAACCCGACAGGACGCTATTTATTCAAACTATGGCTACACCTTC.

The chain links TRBV2 to TRBJ2-5, with 10 nucleotides matching TRBD1. The germline gives CDR1 SNHLY, CDR2 FYNNEI. This CDR3 is 16 amino acids long. V lost 10 bases and J lost 1; bases outside the gene matches: 12. For the CDR3, the DNA is TGTGCCACAGGACCCCGGGACAGGGGCCCCCAAGAGACCCAGTACTTC. It specifies CATGPRDRGPQETQYF.

This clonotype was detected ten times or more. This chain links TRBV12-3 or TRBV12-4 with TRBJ2-7, with D perhaps being TRBD1 or TRBD2 (5 bases each). The CDR3 spans 11 residues. Trimming removed 8 bases from V and 6 bases from J, with 11 bases in between. The CDR3 here is CASQLGTEQYF. For the CDR3, the DNA is TGTGCCAGCCAACTTGGGACCGAGCAGTACTTC.

V usage is TRBV29-1 and J usage is TRBJ1-2; D may be TRBD1 (5 bases). This CDR3 is built from 10 residues. Germline V gene lookup returns CDR1 SQVTM and CDR2 ANQGSEA. The V gene lost 3 bases and the J gene lost 8 bases, with 7 bases spanning the gap. In nucleotides, the CDR3 is TGCAGCGTTGAGGGGCGAGGCTACACCTTC. This translates into CSVEGRGYTF.

This clonotype was seen at least ten times. The rearrangement uses TRBV12-3 or TRBV12-4 and TRBJ2-3, with unresolved D. The CDR3 loop spans 13 amino acids. Trimming shortened V by 5 bases and J by 1 base, and 7 bases separated the two germline ends. CDR3 nucleotide sequence: TGTGCCAGCAGTCCACCGGGCACAGATACGCAGTATTTT. It translates to CASSPPGTDTQYF.

This clonotype was observed a single time. The V call is TRBV11-2, the J call TRBJ1-1; perhaps TRBD1 as D (6 bases). The CDR3 is made up of 16 amino acids. V lost 2 bases and J lost 6, with 19 bases in between. Germline V gene data show CDR1 as SGHAT and CDR2 as FQNNGV. CDR3 region: CASSLPPAGGRAEAFF. CDR3 in DNA: TGTGCCAGCAGCTTACCCCCAGCGGGGGGCAGGGCTGAAGCTTTCTTT.

In the case of this clonotype: Given a much more abundant clone one base away, this may be a read error. The V gene is TRBV30, the J gene TRBJ1-2; unclear D gene. The length of the CDR3 is 12 residues. Germline V CDR1 and CDR2: GTSNPN, SVGIG (reference sequence). The CDR3 bases are TGTCCCAGGAGACAAAGGAACTATGGCTACACCTTC. It is translated as CPRRQRNYGYTF.

A few counts support this clonotype. V and J are TRBV12-3 or TRBV12-4 and TRBJ2-2; unclear D gene. This CDR3 spans 14 amino acids. With 10 bases removed from V and 2 bases from J, the gap between germline ends came to 14 bases. In DNA form, the CDR3 reads TGTGCCACCCTAGAAAGGCGTAACACCGGGGAGCTGTTTTTT. Residues: CATLERRNTGELFF.

Ten or more counts support this clonotype. The chain couples TRBV18 to TRBJ1-5, with TRBD1 matching over 8 bases. This CDR3 is 14 amino acids long. V shed 6 bases, J shed 5 bases, and the junction held 6 bases outside the gene matches. Germline V gene data show CDR1 as KGHSH and CDR2 as LQKENI. CDR3 sequence (DNA): TGTGCCAGCTCCTCGACAGGGGAACATCAGCCCCAGCATTTT. Translating gives CASSSTGEHQPQHF.

Regarding this clonotype: This may come from a read error, since a much larger clone is one base off. The rearrangement uses TRBV6-2 or TRBV6-3 and TRBJ2-1, with 8 bases that match TRBD2. The CDR3 sequence is 15 residues long. Germline V gene sequence: CDR1 MNHEY, CDR2 SVGEGT. CDR3 coding DNA: TGTACCAGCAGTTTGGGACTAGATACCTACAATGAGCAGTTCTTC. It codes for CTSSLGLDTYNEQFF.

This clonotype was observed many times. This chain joins TRBV25-1 and TRBJ1-2; 7 bases match TRBD1. The V gene end was trimmed by 5 bases and the J gene end by 5 bases; junction bases not matched to a gene: 5. Germline values: CDR1 MGHDK, CDR2 SYGVNS. This CDR3 contains 13 residues. CDR3 in amino acids: CASSTGTAYGYTF. Here the CDR3 DNA reads TGTGCCAGCAGTACCGGGACAGCGTATGGCTACACCTTC.

The chain combines TRBV28 with TRBJ1-2, with TRBD1 matching over 12 bases. Germline values: CDR1 MDHEN, CDR2 SYDVKM. This CDR3 contains 15 residues. The V gene end was trimmed by 2 bases and the J gene end by 7 bases; junction bases not matched to a gene: 5. CDR3 region: CASSLTGTGGSGYTF. CDR3 bases: TGTGCCAGCAGTTTAACCGGGACAGGGGGCTCTGGCTACACCTTC.

A few counts support this clonotype. The DNA for the CDR3 is TGTGCCAGCAGTGAAGCGCGGAGCTCCTACGAGCAGTACTTC. Protein product: CASSEARSSYEQYF. V usage is TRBV2 and J usage is TRBJ2-7, with unresolved D. CDR1 is SNHLY and CDR2 is FYNNEI in the germline V gene. The germline V and J ends were trimmed by 0 bases and 0 bases, with 6 bases remaining between them. The CDR3 loop spans 14 amino acids.

This clonotype was seen at least ten times. The rearrangement uses TRBV10-3 and TRBJ1-6; TRBD1 matches 7 bases. The CDR3 consists of 15 residues. Germline assignment: CDR1 ENHRY and CDR2 SYGVKD. After removal of 0 bases from V and 6 bases from J, the junction contained 2 bases not matched to a gene. CDR3 nucleotides: TGTGCCATCAGTGAGTCAGGGGGCAGTAATTCACCCCTCCACTTT. It encodes CAISESGGSNSPLHF.

This chain uses TRBV20-1 with TRBJ2-4; D ambiguous. In germline, CDR1 is DFQATT, CDR2 SNEGSKA (reference sequence). The CDR3 loop spans 11 amino acids. V gave up 5 bases and J gave up 9 bases, with 11 bases separating them. The CDR3 coding sequence is TGCAGTGCTCCAACTCCCCCCATTCAGTACTTC. Amino acids: CSAPTPPIQYF.

A note on this clonotype: A much larger clone is a single base away; this may be a read error. The chain combines TRBV30 with TRBJ1-2, with 8 bases lining up with TRBD1. CDR1 is GTSNPN and CDR2 is SVGIG in the germline V gene (reference sequence). The CDR3 sequence is 15 residues long. J was trimmed by 7 bases and V by 7 bases; bases with no gene match: 17. The CDR3 region is CALNRDRRRVRGYTF. The CDR3 DNA is TGTGCCTTAAACCGGGACAGGAGGAGGGTGCGTGGCTACACCTTC.

The chain links TRBV12-3 or TRBV12-4 to TRBJ2-7, with 9 bases lining up with TRBD2. The V gene end was trimmed by 3 bases and the J gene end by 3 bases; junction bases not matched to a gene: 15. There are 18 residues in the CDR3. This chain's CDR3 is CASSFGASGIDGIYEQYF. The CDR3, as DNA: TGTGCCAGCAGTTTCGGGGCTAGCGGGATTGATGGGATCTACGAGCAGTACTTC.

There are many counts of this clonotype. J is TRBJ2-1 and V is TRBV28; 16 nucleotides match TRBD2. The CDR3 has 15 amino acids. The germline V gene has CDR1 MDHEN and CDR2 SYDVKM. The V and J ends lost 5 bases and 8 bases, in that order; junction bases with no gene match: 3. The CDR3 DNA follows: TGTGCCAGCAGTGGGACTAGCGGGAGGGCCCATGAGCAGTTCTTC. Translated, it gives CASSGTSGRAHEQFF.

The J gene is TRBJ2-7, the V gene TRBV7-2, with 8 bases fitting TRBD2. CDR3 length: 17 residues. V shed 3 bases and J 0 bases; nucleotides not matched to a gene: 10. Germline CDR1 and CDR2: SGHTA and FQGNSA. The CDR3 DNA is TGTGCCAGCAGCTTGACGGGGGGGGGGGCGTCCTCCTACGAGCAGTACTTC. This translates into CASSLTGGGASSYEQYF.

This clonotype was counted ten times or more. This chain uses TRBV7-2 with TRBJ1-1, with D possibly matching TRBD1 (6 bases). The V end was cut by 7 bases, the J end by 1 base, with 13 bases between. The length of the CDR3 is 14 residues. Germline CDR1 reads SGHTA; CDR2 reads FQGNSA. The CDR3 nucleotides are TGTGCCAGCACACGCACAGGGACGAACACTGAAGCTTTCTTT. Amino acid sequence: CASTRTGTNTEAFF.